Below, one T cell receptor beta chain is given with its context. The antigen it recognizes is unknown. The sample holds no much larger clone one base away, and base qualities are not on file. The sample belongs to a study of blood T cell repertoires in COVID-19 (dated by TCRdb to 2018 to 2021). About the full investigation: Samples covering the acute and convalescent phases of COVID-19 were provided by collaborators in the United States, Italy and Spain. The prospective study material was composed of cDNA or gDNA derived from T cells, B-cell-depleted T cells, or PBMCs. Subjects who had been exposed to COVID-19, were actively infected with it, or had recovered from it provided the deeply sampled blood TCRbeta repertoires that made up the dataset. The repertoires were released in a freely available public database meant as a resource for research on the immune response to SARS-CoV-2. Samples were obtained from the ongoing ImmuneRACE study (first 160 participants) and from over 1,000 subjects provided by 6 global collaborators. Sample metadata almost always included a de-identified subject ID, COVID-19 status, age in years and sex. HLA class I and class II types, where available, came from metadata supplied by the sample provider rather than from assay-based typing.

The study at large found these results: How much clinical and demographic metadata was included differed by source and by participant, and the metadata was provided uncurated.

The collaborating institutions used their own protocols to collect whole blood in K2EDTA tubes. For TCRbeta analysis, collaborators shipped samples in one of three forms: frozen whole blood, isolated PBMCs, or DNA extracted from either of those sample types. The immunoSEQ Assay, a bias-controlled multiplex PCR, was used to amplify TCRbeta CDR3 regions from genomic DNA. On the study's bioinformatics: The number of nucleated cells in each sample was estimated by amplification of reference gene primers within the assay. To quantify the absolute abundance of each unique TCRbeta CDR3 rearrangement, sequence reads were collapsed and filtered. Productive Simpson clonality was computed per sample as the square root of Simpson's diversity index over productive rearrangements. As stored in TCRdb, this immuneACCESS dataset retains in-frame rearrangements with V and J assigned. A fraction of the clones does not appear; measured against another copy, unresolved V genes explain less than half of the discrepancy, and the remainder lacks a known reason. The D gene and trimming were derived from the DNA, and the V and J assignments and clone size from that table. This sample has around 72,000 clones in its table, and about 91% of those were observed once. The top ten clones comprise about 6.4% of the sample.

Unmatched junction bases come to 11, with V trimmed by 4 bases and J by 1 base. Reading from cysteine to phenylalanine, the CDR3 counts 18 amino acids. CDR3 DNA is the only sequence kept; it has 54 bases, read in frame from the first base. The germline V gene (reference sequence) sets CDR1 to SGHNT and CDR2 to YYREEE. The chain was built from TRBV5-4 and TRBJ1-6; TRBD1 agrees with 7 junctional bases. The receptor's source is a woman between 65 and 79 years old with acute or convalescent COVID-19. Sequencing was performed on peripheral blood. The DNA sequence follows: TGTGCCAGCAGCAGGAATACAGGGGTTTGGTCCTATAATTCACCCCTCCACTTT. It encodes CASSRNTGVWSYNSPLHF.